These 30 T cell receptor beta chains share one sample of origin, sequenced in a study of human T cells and chemical hapten exposure. Time point given: patch test 1, 2 weeks after DPC sensitization. Treatment given: therapeutic diphenylcyclopropenone sensitization with weekly scalp DPC. From the RACE reads, TCRdb called clonotypes with MiXCR, one entry per CDR3 protein. The data show about 49,000 distinct CDR3 sequences, roughly 9.5% seen once. The source was whole blood, collected in connection with sensitization to the hapten diphenylcyclopropenone (DPC). The receptors were sampled from a woman in her 50s with alopecia areata. Some clones in this sample may be carry-over from other donors' samples.

This clonotype came up a few times. V gene TRBV2 combines with J gene TRBJ2-3; D remains unclear. Deletions cut 6 bases from V and 7 bases from J, with 11 bases between. This CDR3 spans 12 amino acids. CDR1 and CDR2 from the germline V gene are SNHLY and FYNNEI. The CDR3 DNA is TGTGCCAGCAGACCCAGTGTACATACGCAGTATTTT. This encodes CASRPSVHTQYF. Based on the CDR3 plus reference TRBV2 and TRBJ2-3, the full variable domain is EPEVTQTPSHQVTQMGQEVILRCVPISNHLYFYWYRQILGQKVEFLVSFYNNEISEKSEIFDDQFSVERPDGSNFTLKIRSTKLEDSAMYFCASRPSVHTQYFGPGTRLTVL.

This clonotype was seen many times. The J gene is TRBJ2-1, the V gene TRBV7-2; 7 positions match TRBD2. The CDR3 is 14 amino acids. CDR1 is SGHTA and CDR2 is FQGNSA in the germline V gene. Trimming at V came to 3 bases and at J to 8 bases, leaving 7 bases not matched to a gene. CDR3 residues: CASSFGGGMDEQFF. CDR3 nucleotides: TGTGCCAGCAGCTTCGGGGGAGGGATGGATGAGCAGTTCTTC.

Many counts were recorded for this clonotype. The chain recombines TRBV12-3 or TRBV12-4 with TRBJ1-6; D call uncertain. This CDR3 is 13 amino acids long. Trimming took 5 bases from V and 7 from J, leaving 9 bases between them. CDR3 coding DNA: TGTGCCAGCAGTCGGACTCCAAATTCACCCCTCCACTTT. Encoded protein: CASSRTPNSPLHF.

The chain's CDR3 is CAISAGDNQPQHF. The DNA for the CDR3 is TGTGCCATCAGTGCGGGCGATAATCAGCCCCAGCATTTT. The chain carries TRBV10-3 and TRBJ1-5; D unresolved. Germline CDR1 reads ENHRY; CDR2 reads SYGVKD. V was shortened by 4 bases and J by 4 bases, with 8 bases between the two germline ends. CDR3 length: 13 residues.

The rearrangement uses TRBV28 and TRBJ2-3; 9 bases are shared with TRBD1. Germline trimming cut 5 bases from V and 6 bases from J; bases unmatched to any gene: 12. The CDR3 length is 16 residues. The germline V gene has CDR1 MDHEN and CDR2 SYDVKM. The DNA for the CDR3 is TGTGCCAGCAGTCCCCAAACAGGGGGCATTTCCGATACGCAGTATTTT. This encodes CASSPQTGGISDTQYF.

The V and J genes are TRBV28 and TRBJ1-4, with D possibly being TRBD1 (5 bases). V was clipped by 5 bases and J by 12 bases, with 19 bases between them. Germline V gene lookup returns CDR1 MDHEN and CDR2 SYDVKM. The CDR3 contains 14 residues. DNA for the CDR3: TGTGCCAGCAGTATTGACAGCCCTCGGAAAGAACTGTTTTTT. Protein: CASSIDSPRKELFF.

In this sample, this clonotype turned up many times. This chain connects TRBV12-3 or TRBV12-4 to TRBJ1-2; the D gene is possibly TRBD1 (5 bases). The CDR3 totals 13 residues. V shed 6 bases and J shed 4 bases, with 12 bases lying between them. CDR3 protein: CASSHGTGYGYTF. The DNA for the CDR3 is TGTGCCAGCAGCCATGGGACGGGCTATGGCTACACCTTC.

This clonotype was observed many times. The chain couples TRBV6-6 to TRBJ1-4, with D possibly being TRBD1 (5 bases). The CDR3 runs to 15 residues. The V end lost 2 bases, the J end lost 6 bases, and 13 bases lay between the germline ends. Germline CDR1 and CDR2: MNHNY and SVGAGI (reference sequence). For the CDR3, the DNA is TGTGCCAGCAGTTACAATTCGGGGGGGGATGAAAAACTGTTTTTT. Amino acids: CASSYNSGGDEKLFF.

This clonotype came up many times. This sequence joins TRBV12-5 and TRBJ1-4; perhaps TRBD1 as D (6 bases). The CDR3 is made up of 15 amino acids. In germline, CDR1 is LGHNT, CDR2 FRNRAP. The V gene lost 6 bases and the J gene lost 0 bases, with 11 bases spanning the gap. CDR3 nucleotides: TGTGCTAGTGGGCCAGGGGACGCAACTAATGAAAAACTGTTTTTT. This translates into CASGPGDATNEKLFF.

This clonotype was observed a few times. The rearrangement joins TRBV28 to TRBJ2-7; 11 bases are shared with TRBD2. CDR1 and CDR2 (germline): MDHEN, SYDVKM. The V gene end was trimmed by 7 bases and the J gene end by 0 bases; junction bases not matched to a gene: 5. CDR3 length: 15 residues. CDR3 amino acids: CASTFTSGSSYEQYF. CDR3 in DNA: TGTGCCAGCACATTTACTAGCGGGAGCTCCTACGAGCAGTACTTC.

This clonotype has a count of ten or more. The rearrangement links TRBV30 to TRBJ2-1; D gene uncertain. V lost 7 bases and J lost 6, with 1 base in between. The CDR3 covers 8 residues. Germline CDR1 reads GTSNPN; CDR2 reads SVGIG (reference sequence). The DNA for the CDR3 is TGTGCCTTCAATGAGCAGTTCTTC. This translates into CAFNEQFF.

This clonotype was detected only a few times. The chain uses TRBV7-9 and TRBJ2-7; D ambiguous. The V end was cut by 1 base, the J end by 3 bases, with 1 base between. The V gene's germline CDR1 is SEHNR and CDR2 FQNEAQ (reference sequence). The CDR3 covers 11 residues. This CDR3 reads CASSLDYEQYF. For the CDR3, the DNA is TGTGCCAGCAGCTTAGACTACGAGCAGTACTTC.

In this sample, this clonotype turned up many times. This chain uses TRBV6-5 with TRBJ1-1; no clear D. Germline CDR1 reads MNHEY; CDR2 reads SVGAGI. Trimming removed 8 bases at V and 5 bases at J, with 15 bases between. The CDR3 consists of 13 residues. The CDR3: CASQYGRVTEAFF. The CDR3 region has the DNA TGTGCCAGCCAGTACGGTCGCGTTACTGAAGCTTTCTTT.

There are many counts of this clonotype. The chain combines TRBV3-1 with TRBJ2-1; D perhaps matches TRBD1 (6 bases). From germline, CDR1 is LGHDT and CDR2 YNNKEL (reference sequence). The CDR3 sequence is 15 residues long. V gave up 0 bases and J gave up 5 bases, with 11 bases separating them. DNA for the CDR3: TGTGCCAGCAGCCAAGAACCGGGACACCACAATGAGCAGTTCTTC. Translating gives CASSQEPGHHNEQFF.

This clonotype appeared a few times. This sequence joins TRBV28 and TRBJ1-4; tentatively, D is TRBD1 (6 bases). CDR1 and CDR2 (germline): MDHEN, SYDVKM. The germline V and J ends were trimmed by 8 bases and 11 bases, with 18 bases remaining between them. This CDR3 contains 13 residues. As DNA, the CDR3 is TGTGCCAGCGAAGGACAGCCAAAGTGGAAACTGTTTTTT. Encoded protein: CASEGQPKWKLFF. The full variable domain, in which reference TRBV28 and TRBJ1-4 provide the parts outside the CDR3, is DVKVTQSSRYLVKRTGEKVFLECVQDMDHENMFWYRQDPGLGLRLIYFSYDVKMKEKGDIPEGYSVSREKKERFSLILESASTNQTSMYLCASEGQPKWKLFFGSGTQLSVL.

This clonotype has a count of ten or more. The chain employs TRBV14 and TRBJ2-7; no clear D gene. The V and J ends lost 0 bases and 5 bases respectively, with 11 bases between them. The CDR3 has 14 residues. Germline CDR1 SGHDN, CDR2 FVKESK. The CDR3 loop reads CASSQEWASDEQYF. The CDR3 DNA is TGTGCCAGCAGCCAAGAATGGGCGTCCGACGAGCAGTACTTC.

This clonotype turned up a few times. V is TRBV29-1 and J is TRBJ1-1, with TRBD1 identical over 7 bases. The CDR3 is 12 amino acids. Trimming took 7 bases from V and 2 from J; bases not matched to a gene: 4. The germline V gene has CDR1 SQVTM and CDR2 ANQGSEA. CDR3 bases: TGCAGCGGCCGGGACAGCAACACTGAAGCTTTCTTT. Translating gives CSGRDSNTEAFF. Filled out from reference TRBV29-1 and TRBJ1-1, the complete variable domain reads SAVISQKPSRDICQRGTSLTIQCQVDSQVTMMFWYRQQPGQSLTLIATANQGSEATYESGFVIDKFPISRPNLTFSTLTVSNMSPEDSSIYLCSGRDSNTEAFFGQGTRLTVV.

This clonotype was detected only a few times. A junction boundary mismatches the germline segment, possibly from a read error. The chain couples TRBV10-3 to TRBJ2-5; no reliable D call. This CDR3 contains 9 residues. The germline V gene encodes CDR1 ENHRY and CDR2 SYGVKD. CDR3 sequence: CAAKLDGDF. The CDR3 coding sequence is TGTGCCGCGAAGCTAGATGGGGACTTC.

This clonotype has ten or more counts. The chain's CDR3 is CASRAGTRLGEQYF. As DNA, the CDR3 is TGTGCCAGCAGAGCCGGGACGCGGCTGGGAGAGCAGTACTTC. The rearrangement links TRBV6-1 to TRBJ2-7; D possibly matches TRBD1 or TRBD2 (5 bases each). Germline loops: CDR1 MNHNS, CDR2 SASEGT. Trimming cost V 6 bases and J 7 bases, with 19 bases left between them. The CDR3 sequence is 14 residues long.

In this sample, this clonotype turned up many times. J is TRBJ2-1 and V is TRBV2; 7 positions match TRBD2. V shed 1 base, J shed 5 bases, and the junction held 2 bases outside the gene matches. Germline V gene sequence: CDR1 SNHLY, CDR2 FYNNEI. This CDR3 contains 14 residues. CDR3 coding DNA: TGTGCCAGCAGTGAAGGACTAGCTAACAATGAGCAGTTCTTC. Residues: CASSEGLANNEQFF.

V gene TRBV5-1 combines with J gene TRBJ1-1; weak D call: TRBD1 (5 bases). Germline V gene lookup returns CDR1 SGHRS and CDR2 YFSETQ. Trimming took off 2 bases at V and 7 bases at J, with 15 bases between the two ends. The CDR3 loop spans 14 amino acids. The CDR3 reads CASSLWGEGIEAFF. CDR3 sequence (DNA): TGCGCCAGCAGCTTATGGGGCGAGGGGATTGAAGCTTTCTTT.

This clonotype was detected only a few times. The rearrangement links TRBV5-5 to TRBJ1-1; the match to TRBD1 covers 7 bases. This CDR3 spans 14 amino acids. Germline values: CDR1 SGHKS, CDR2 YYEKEE (reference sequence). Losses at the gene ends were 4 bases for V and 6 bases for J; bases not matched to a gene: 9. The CDR3 reads CASSRKDRDPEAFF. CDR3 in DNA: TGTGCCAGCAGCAGGAAAGACAGGGACCCTGAAGCTTTCTTT. The full variable domain, its missing parts supplied by reference TRBV5-5 and TRBJ1-1, is DAGVTQSPTHLIKTRGQQVTLRCSPISGHKSVSWYQQVLGQGPQFIFQYYEKEERGRGNFPDRFSARQFPNYSSELNVNALLLGDSALYLCASSRKDRDPEAFFGQGTRLTVV.

At least ten counts were recorded for this clonotype. V is TRBV29-1 and J is TRBJ2-7, with D tentatively TRBD1 (6 bases). The CDR3 runs to 14 residues. Germline V CDR1 and CDR2: SQVTM, ANQGSEA. The V gene lost 5 bases and the J gene lost 2 bases, with 16 bases spanning the gap. CDR3 loop: CSVPDRNNAYEQYF. The CDR3 nucleotides read TGCAGCGTTCCAGACAGGAATAATGCCTACGAGCAGTACTTC.

This chain links TRBV3-1 with TRBJ1-2; D perhaps matches TRBD1 (5 bases). Germline loops: CDR1 LGHDT, CDR2 YNNKEL (reference sequence). The CDR3 sequence is 16 residues long. Trimming took 1 base from V and 4 from J, leaving 16 bases between them. The CDR3 DNA reads as TGTGCCAGCAGCCAAGGACTGTCCGGGACGGCCTATGGCTACACCTTC. This sequence encodes CASSQGLSGTAYGYTF.

Many counts were recorded for this clonotype. V usage is TRBV27 and J usage is TRBJ2-1; a possible D gene is TRBD2 (6 bases). This CDR3 region has 15 residues. CDR1 is MNHEY and CDR2 is SMNVEV in the germline V gene (reference sequence). Trimming removed 5 bases from V and 4 bases from J, with 15 bases in between. In DNA, the CDR3 is TGTGCCAGCAGTCAGACTAGTTTAAGTTACAATGAGCAGTTCTTC. Encoded protein: CASSQTSLSYNEQFF.

This clonotype has a count of ten or more. V and J are TRBV20-1 and TRBJ2-2; 13 nucleotides line up with TRBD2. The germline V gene has CDR1 DFQATT and CDR2 SNEGSKA (reference sequence). The trim removed 1 base at V and 5 bases at J, leaving 7 bases unmatched. The CDR3 covers 17 residues. CDR3 region: CSARVGLAGRSTGELFF. Here the CDR3 DNA reads TGCAGTGCTAGAGTGGGACTAGCGGGACGGTCAACCGGGGAGCTGTTTTTT.

This clonotype was observed at least ten times. The chain uses TRBV7-2 and TRBJ2-7; TRBD1 is a possible D gene (7 bases). This CDR3 is built from 16 residues. Germline loops: CDR1 SGHTA, CDR2 FQGNSA. Trimming removed 2 bases at V and 3 bases at J, with 17 bases between. The CDR3 DNA reads as TGTGCCAGCAGCTTACGTAGGGCAGGGGGGAACTACGAGCAGTACTTC. Translated: CASSLRRAGGNYEQYF.

This clonotype was counted ten times or more. The chain is built from TRBV2 and TRBJ1-1; D is possibly TRBD1 (6 bases). This CDR3 comprises 17 residues. Germline-derived CDR1 and CDR2 are SNHLY and FYNNEI. V lost 3 bases to trimming and J lost 8 bases, with 25 bases between them. The CDR3 bases are TGTGCCAGCAGTGAGAGGGGGGGTAGGGTAGCACCAAGGGAAGCTTTCTTT. Translation gives CASSERGGRVAPREAFF.

This clonotype occurred many times. The rearrangement joins TRBV9 to TRBJ2-3; 7 nucleotides align to TRBD2. The germline gives CDR1 SGDLS, CDR2 YYNGEE. This CDR3 region has 16 residues. Trimming at V came to 4 bases and at J to 2 bases, leaving 10 bases not matched to a gene. CDR3 bases: TGTGCCAGCAGCCTAACCAGCGGGGACCTCACAGATACGCAGTATTTT. Translating it yields CASSLTSGDLTDTQYF.

The chain links TRBV20-1 to TRBJ2-7; TRBD2 is a possible D gene (6 bases). CDR1 DFQATT and CDR2 SNEGSKA come from the germline V gene (reference sequence). V gave up 3 bases and J gave up 2 bases, with 17 bases separating them. The CDR3 is 15 residues long. This CDR3 is CSASFRTNNPYEQYF. The CDR3 region has the DNA TGCAGTGCTAGTTTTAGGACTAATAACCCCTACGAGCAGTACTTC.